A single sample gave rise to the 22 T cell receptor beta chains below, sequenced in a study of early T cells in non-severe SARS-CoV-2 infection (dated by TCRdb to the early 2020s). Libraries were made using 5' RACE. For sequencing, a NextSeq 500 was employed. TCRdb reanalyzed the raw reads on its own, using fastp at Q25 for trimming and MiXCR for clone calling, and kept in-frame beta chains. CDR3 protein sequences are deduplicated, and each keeps its most common genes and DNA. The sample data list 45,000 to 65,000 distinct CDR3 sequences, and around 8.4% of these were observed just once. 4% to 4.5% of the sample lies in the top ten. The sequencing input was whole blood. These receptors were obtained from an adult who was a healthcare worker with PCR-confirmed SARS-CoV-2 infection or an uninfected control (not recorded which).

This clonotype was seen ten or more times. V and J are TRBV5-8 and TRBJ2-1, with 11 positions matching TRBD2. From germline, CDR1 is SGHTS and CDR2 YDEGEE. J lost 15 bases, V lost 5 bases, and 4 bases had no gene match. The CDR3 consists of 11 residues. The CDR3 nucleotides are TGTGCCAGCAGTTCCGGACTAGCGGGGTTCTTC. Translation: CASSSGLAGFF.

This clonotype was found many times. This chain uses TRBV5-1 with TRBJ2-3; no clear D. Germline assignment: CDR1 SGHRS and CDR2 YFSETQ. The CDR3 is 14 amino acids. Trimming removed 0 bases at V and 4 bases at J, with 9 bases between. CDR3 nucleotide sequence: TGCGCCAGCAGCTTGGCGGTCAGCTCAGATACGCAGTATTTT. Its translation: CASSLAVSSDTQYF.

This chain uses TRBV20-1 with TRBJ2-7; D is undetermined. Germline V lookup: CDR1 DFQATT, CDR2 SNEGSKA (reference sequence). The CDR3 length is 12 residues. V lost 1 base to trimming and J lost 4 bases, with 8 bases between them. The CDR3: CSARADWYEQYF. Here the CDR3 DNA reads TGCAGTGCTAGAGCGGATTGGTACGAGCAGTACTTC.

In this sample, this clonotype turned up a few times. This chain links TRBV6-6 with TRBJ2-2; the D gene is possibly TRBD2 (6 bases). Trimming left V 4 bases short and J 5 bases short, with 17 bases between. The CDR3 sequence is 16 residues long. CDR1 is MNHNY and CDR2 is SVGAGI in the germline V gene (reference sequence). CDR3 sequence: CASSFNTGLMTGELFF. The CDR3 bases are TGTGCCAGCAGTTTCAATACGGGACTGATGACCGGGGAGCTGTTTTTT.

This clonotype was recorded many times. The rearrangement joins TRBV14 to TRBJ2-2, with no clear D. V shed 1 base and J shed 1 base, with 1 base lying between them. The CDR3 is 13 amino acids. The germline gives CDR1 SGHDN, CDR2 FVKESK. The CDR3 sequence is CASSQVNTGELFF. CDR3 DNA: TGTGCCAGCAGCCAAGTGAACACCGGGGAGCTGTTTTTT.

In this sample, this clonotype turned up many times. The chain links TRBV5-6 to TRBJ1-2, with 8 bases that match TRBD1. The germline V gene encodes CDR1 SGHDT and CDR2 YYEEEE. CDR3 length: 13 amino acids. Trimming at V came to 5 bases and at J to 8 bases, leaving 8 bases not matched to a gene. The CDR3 DNA sequence: TGTGCCAGCAGTTCTCCGGACAGGGAAGGCTACACCTTC. This encodes CASSSPDREGYTF. The whole variable domain, filled in from reference TRBV5-6 and TRBJ1-2, reads DAGVTQSPTHLIKTRGQQVTLRCSPKSGHDTVSWYQQALGQGPQFIFQYYEEEERQRGNFPDRFSGHQFPNYSSELNVNALLLGDSALYLCASSSPDREGYTFGSGTRLTVV.

This clonotype appeared a few times. CDR3: CASSVGGTEAFF. The CDR3 DNA reads TGTGCCAGCTCTGTGGGGGGAACTGAAGCTTTCTTT. This rearrangement joins TRBV19 to TRBJ1-1, with a tentative D call TRBD1 (5 bases). The CDR3 is 12 amino acids. The ends were cut back, 9 bases at V and 5 bases at J, with 13 bases in the middle. Germline loops: CDR1 LNHDA, CDR2 SQIVND (reference sequence).

Here the CDR3 reads CASSQDRLLPAKNIQYF. CDR3 nucleotides: TGCGCCAGCAGCCAAGATCGGCTGCTCCCAGCCAAAAACATTCAGTACTTC. The gene calls are TRBV4-1 and TRBJ2-4; D is unresolved. The CDR3 totals 17 residues. The germline gives CDR1 MGHRA, CDR2 YSYEKL. The V end lost 0 bases, the J end lost 0 bases, and 12 bases lay between the germline ends.

This clonotype was detected only a few times. V and J are TRBV20-1 and TRBJ2-7, with D tentatively TRBD1 (5 bases). The CDR3 runs 14 residues. V lost 0 bases to trimming and J lost 7 bases, with 16 bases between them. Germline CDR1 and CDR2: DFQATT and SNEGSKA (reference sequence). CDR3 coding DNA: TGCAGTGCTAGAGATCGAAAGGGGTTGTGGGAGCAGTACTTC. Protein product: CSARDRKGLWEQYF.

At least ten counts were recorded for this clonotype. The chain recombines TRBV7-9 with TRBJ1-1; D unclear. The CDR3 extends over 13 amino acids. Trimming removed 0 bases at V and 8 bases at J, with 10 bases between. Germline V lookup: CDR1 SEHNR, CDR2 FQNEAQ (reference sequence). CDR3 amino acids: CASSLAAKGEAFF. The CDR3 DNA follows: TGTGCCAGCAGCTTAGCCGCAAAGGGCGAAGCTTTCTTT.

In its sample, this clonotype was seen many times. V usage is TRBV11-2 and J usage is TRBJ2-7; TRBD2 matches at 8 bases. Germline CDR1 is SGHAT and CDR2 is FQNNGV. This CDR3 is 13 amino acids long. V was pared by 3 bases and J by 5 bases, with 3 bases of the junction left unmatched. In DNA, the CDR3 is TGTGCCAGCAGCTTTAGTAGCGGGAACGAGCAGTACTTC. As protein: CASSFSSGNEQYF.

This clonotype was found many times. The chain combines TRBV11-2 with TRBJ2-7, with TRBD2 matching 9 bases. Germline values: CDR1 SGHAT, CDR2 FQNNGV. The CDR3 extends over 16 amino acids. J was trimmed by 1 base and V by 3 bases; bases with no gene match: 7. This chain's CDR3 is CASSFDSGSASYEQYF. The DNA for the CDR3 is TGTGCCAGCAGCTTTGATAGCGGGAGCGCATCCTACGAGCAGTACTTC.

At least ten counts were recorded for this clonotype. This chain links TRBV7-2 with TRBJ2-2, with 9 bases that match TRBD2. Germline loops: CDR1 SGHTA, CDR2 FQGNSA. V was clipped by 0 bases and J by 6 bases; unmatched bases: 2. The CDR3 totals 15 residues. CDR3 sequence (DNA): TGTGCCAGCAGCTTAGCGGGACTAGCATCCGGGGAGCTGTTTTTT. The encoded protein is CASSLAGLASGELFF.

J is TRBJ2-3 and V is TRBV2, with D possibly TRBD1 on 6 matching bases. Trimming removed 5 bases from V and 4 bases from J, with 13 bases in between. Germline CDR1 is SNHLY and CDR2 is FYNNEI. The CDR3 is 14 residues long. CDR3 sequence (DNA): TGTGCCAGCAGTCCACAGGGTTGGGCAGATACGCAGTATTTT. Protein: CASSPQGWADTQYF.

This clonotype was counted at least ten times. This chain links TRBV24-1 with TRBJ1-5; D might be TRBD1 (6 bases). The CDR3 covers 12 residues. Trimming took off 10 bases at V and 1 base at J, with 7 bases between the two ends. CDR1 KGHDR and CDR2 SFDVKD come from the germline V gene. CDR3 sequence reads: CATQGSNQPQHF. For the CDR3, the DNA is TGTGCCACGCAGGGGAGCAATCAGCCCCAGCATTTT.

This clonotype showed up many times. The V and J genes are TRBV6-1 and TRBJ1-2; the D gene is possibly TRBD1 (6 bases). Trimming pared 5 bases from V and 0 bases from J, leaving 10 bases between. Germline values: CDR1 MNHNS, CDR2 SASEGT. CDR3 length: 14 residues. CDR3 in DNA: TGTGCCAGCAGTAAACAGGGTACTAACTATGGCTACACCTTC. Amino acids: CASSKQGTNYGYTF.

At least ten counts were recorded for this clonotype. The chain recombines TRBV29-1 with TRBJ2-2; 7 positions match TRBD1. The V gene end was trimmed by 6 bases and the J gene end by 0 bases; junction bases not matched to a gene: 4. The CDR3 is 14 residues long. CDR1 is SQVTM, CDR2 ANQGSEA, per germline. CDR3 amino acids: CSVGTDPNTGELFF. Written as DNA, the CDR3 is TGCAGCGTCGGGACAGACCCGAACACCGGGGAGCTGTTTTTT.

This clonotype has at least ten counts. The chain recombines TRBV12-3 or TRBV12-4 with TRBJ2-5; 12 bases map to TRBD2. With 3 bases clipped from V and 4 bases from J, the junction kept 9 bases outside the gene matches. The CDR3 length is 17 residues. In nucleotides, the CDR3 is TGTGCCAGCAGTTTTATTGCTAGCGGGAGGGTAGGAGAGACCCAGTACTTC. This gives the protein CASSFIASGRVGETQYF.

The chain combines TRBV27 with TRBJ2-7; 8 bases map to TRBD1. The CDR3 spans 14 residues. The V and J ends lost 2 bases and 4 bases, in that order; junction bases with no gene match: 4. Germline CDR1 and CDR2: MNHEY and SMNVEV (reference sequence). DNA for the CDR3: TGTGCCAGCAGTTTAGCCGGGACAGGTTACGAGCAGTACTTC. Translation gives CASSLAGTGYEQYF.

This sequence joins TRBV5-4 and TRBJ2-3; D is perhaps TRBD2 (6 bases). Germline-derived CDR1 and CDR2 are SGHNT and YYREEE (reference sequence). Trimming pared 4 bases from V and 0 bases from J, leaving 15 bases between. CDR3 length equals 16 residues. For the CDR3, the DNA is TGTGCCAGCAGCCCCCGTAGCGGAGCTAGCACAGATACGCAGTATTTT. As protein: CASSPRSGASTDTQYF.

For the CDR3, the DNA is TGTGCCATCAGTGAGTCTGGCGCGGGAGAAGTCCACAATGAGCAGTTCTTC. Translated, it gives CAISESGAGEVHNEQFF. V is TRBV10-3 and J is TRBJ2-1; 7 bases fit TRBD2. J gave up 5 bases and V 0 bases, and 10 bases lay outside the gene matches. This CDR3 contains 17 residues. Germline CDR1 and CDR2: ENHRY and SYGVKD.

This clonotype was seen ten or more times. Here the CDR3 reads CASGEWGELFF. Here the CDR3 DNA reads TGTGCCAGCGGGGAGTGGGGGGAGCTGTTTTTT. V usage is TRBV3-1 and J usage is TRBJ2-2, with D possibly TRBD2 on 5 matching bases. This CDR3 is 11 amino acids long. The germline CDR1 and CDR2 sequences are LGHDT and YNNKEL (reference sequence). V was clipped by 8 bases and J by 8 bases, with 9 bases between them.